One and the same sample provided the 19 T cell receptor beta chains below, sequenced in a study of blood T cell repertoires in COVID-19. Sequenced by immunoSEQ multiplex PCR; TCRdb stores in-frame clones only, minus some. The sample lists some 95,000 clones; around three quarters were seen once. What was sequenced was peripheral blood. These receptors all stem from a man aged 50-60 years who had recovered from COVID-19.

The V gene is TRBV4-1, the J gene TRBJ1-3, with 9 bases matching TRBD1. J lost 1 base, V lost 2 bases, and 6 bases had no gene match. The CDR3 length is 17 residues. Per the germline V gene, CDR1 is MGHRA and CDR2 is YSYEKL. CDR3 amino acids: CASSQIGTGRSGNTIYF. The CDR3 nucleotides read TGCGCCAGCAGCCAAATCGGGACAGGGCGGTCTGGAAACACCATATATTTT.

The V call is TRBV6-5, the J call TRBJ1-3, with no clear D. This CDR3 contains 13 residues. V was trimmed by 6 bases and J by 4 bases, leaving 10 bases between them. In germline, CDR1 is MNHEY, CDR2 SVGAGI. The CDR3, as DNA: TGTGCCAGCAGGCAGGTTGGCGGAAACACCATATATTTT. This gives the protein CASRQVGGNTIYF.

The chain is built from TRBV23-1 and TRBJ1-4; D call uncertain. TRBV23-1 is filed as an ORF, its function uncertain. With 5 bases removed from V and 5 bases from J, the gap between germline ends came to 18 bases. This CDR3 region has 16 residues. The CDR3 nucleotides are TGCGCCAGCAGTGATCGGTATGTTGTTTTCAATGAAAAACTGTTTTTT. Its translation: CASSDRYVVFNEKLFF.

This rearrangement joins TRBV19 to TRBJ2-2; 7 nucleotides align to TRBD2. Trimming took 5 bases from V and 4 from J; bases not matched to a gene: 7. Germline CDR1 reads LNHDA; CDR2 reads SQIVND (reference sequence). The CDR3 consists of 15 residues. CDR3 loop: CASSLVAGVTGELFF. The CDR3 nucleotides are TGTGCCAGTAGTTTGGTGGCGGGAGTCACCGGGGAGCTGTTTTTT.

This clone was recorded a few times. Here the CDR3 reads CASSDMDRDSDLQFF. CDR3 bases: TGCGCCAGCAGTGATATGGACAGGGATTCGGACTTGCAGTTCTTC. This chain joins TRBV10-1 and TRBJ2-1, with 8 bases aligning to TRBD1. The CDR3 covers 15 residues. Trimming at V came to 3 bases and at J to 12 bases, leaving 13 bases not matched to a gene. CDR1 and CDR2 from the germline V gene are WNHNN and SYGVQD (reference sequence).

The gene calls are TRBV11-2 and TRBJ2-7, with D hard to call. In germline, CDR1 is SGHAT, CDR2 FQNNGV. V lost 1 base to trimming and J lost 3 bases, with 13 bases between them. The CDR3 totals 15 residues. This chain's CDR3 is CASSLGAIPSYEQYF. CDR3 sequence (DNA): TGTGCCAGCAGCTTAGGAGCCATTCCGAGCTACGAGCAGTACTTC.

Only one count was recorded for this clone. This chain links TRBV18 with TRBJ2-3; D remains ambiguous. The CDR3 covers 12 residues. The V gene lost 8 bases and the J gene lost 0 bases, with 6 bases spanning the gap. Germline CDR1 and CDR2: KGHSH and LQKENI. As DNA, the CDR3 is TGTGCCAGCCAAACTAGCACAGATACGCAGTATTTT. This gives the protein CASQTSTDTQYF.

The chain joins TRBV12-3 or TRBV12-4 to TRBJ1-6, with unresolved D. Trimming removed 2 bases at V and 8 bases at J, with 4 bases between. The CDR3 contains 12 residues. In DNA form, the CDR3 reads TGTGCCAGCAGTTTATCGGATTCACCCCTCCACTTT. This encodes CASSLSDSPLHF.

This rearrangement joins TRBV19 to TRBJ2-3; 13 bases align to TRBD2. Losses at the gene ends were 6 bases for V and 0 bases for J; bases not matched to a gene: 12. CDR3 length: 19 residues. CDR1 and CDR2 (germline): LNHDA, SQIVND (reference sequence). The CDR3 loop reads CASSDPRGLAGPSTDTQYF. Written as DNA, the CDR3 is TGTGCCAGTAGCGACCCCCGGGGACTAGCGGGACCTAGCACAGATACGCAGTATTTT.

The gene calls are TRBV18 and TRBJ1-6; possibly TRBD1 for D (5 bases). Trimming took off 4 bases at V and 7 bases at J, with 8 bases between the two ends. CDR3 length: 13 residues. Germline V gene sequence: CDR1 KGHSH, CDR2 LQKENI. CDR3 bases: TGTGCCAGCTCACGGGACTCGAATTCACCCCTCCACTTT. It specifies CASSRDSNSPLHF.

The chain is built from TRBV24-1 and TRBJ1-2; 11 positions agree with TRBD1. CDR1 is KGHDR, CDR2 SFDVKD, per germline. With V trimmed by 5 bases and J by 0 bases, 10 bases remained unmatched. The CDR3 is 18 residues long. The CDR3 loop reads CATSGGGGTGGANYGYTF. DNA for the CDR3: TGTGCCACCAGTGGGGGCGGCGGGACAGGGGGAGCTAACTATGGCTACACCTTC.

CDR3 sequence: CASTRDGSSYEQYF. The DNA of the CDR3 is TGTGCCAGCACCCGGGACGGGAGCTCCTACGAGCAGTACTTC. This sequence joins TRBV9 and TRBJ2-7; tentatively, D is TRBD2 (6 bases). CDR3 length: 14 residues. The germline gives CDR1 SGDLS, CDR2 YYNGEE. Between the trimmed V and J ends, which lost 6 bases and 0 bases, there was a span of 13 bases.

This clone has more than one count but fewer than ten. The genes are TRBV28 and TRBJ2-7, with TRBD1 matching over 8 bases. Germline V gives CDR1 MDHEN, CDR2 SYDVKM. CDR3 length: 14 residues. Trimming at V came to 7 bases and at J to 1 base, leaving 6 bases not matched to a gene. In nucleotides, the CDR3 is TGTGCCAGCATCTCCGGGACAGGATCCTACGAGCAGTACTTC. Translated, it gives CASISGTGSYEQYF.

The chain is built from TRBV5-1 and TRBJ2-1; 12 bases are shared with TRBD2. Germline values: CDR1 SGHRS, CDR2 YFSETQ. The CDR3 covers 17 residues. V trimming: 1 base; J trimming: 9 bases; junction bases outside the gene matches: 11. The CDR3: CASSLIQPSGGVGEQFF. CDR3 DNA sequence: TGCGCCAGCAGCTTGATTCAGCCTAGCGGGGGGGTCGGTGAGCAGTTCTTC. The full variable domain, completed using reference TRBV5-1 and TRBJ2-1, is KAGVTQTPRYLIKTRGQQVTLSCSPISGHRSVSWYQQTPGQGLQFLFEYFSETQRNKGNFPGRFSGRQFSNSRSEMNVSTLELGDSALYLCASSLIQPSGGVGEQFFGPGTRLTVL.

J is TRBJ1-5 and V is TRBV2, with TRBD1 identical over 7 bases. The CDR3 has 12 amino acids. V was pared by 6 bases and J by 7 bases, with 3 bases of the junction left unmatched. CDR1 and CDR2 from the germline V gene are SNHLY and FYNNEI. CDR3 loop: CASSRTGQPQHF. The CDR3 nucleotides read TGTGCCAGCAGCAGGACAGGACAGCCCCAGCATTTT.

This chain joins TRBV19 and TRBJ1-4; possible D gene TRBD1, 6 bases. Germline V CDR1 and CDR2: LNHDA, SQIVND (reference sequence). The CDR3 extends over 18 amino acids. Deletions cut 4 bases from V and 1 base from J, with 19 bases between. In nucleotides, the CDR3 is TGTGCCAGTAGTAGAGGGGACACCTCAGAATTAACTAATGAAAAACTGTTTTTT. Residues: CASSRGDTSELTNEKLFF.

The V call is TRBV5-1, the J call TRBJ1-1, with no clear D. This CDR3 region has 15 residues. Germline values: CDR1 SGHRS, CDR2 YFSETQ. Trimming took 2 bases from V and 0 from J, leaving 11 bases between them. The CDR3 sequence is CASSFLSEVNTEAFF. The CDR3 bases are TGCGCCAGCAGCTTCTTATCAGAGGTGAACACTGAAGCTTTCTTT.

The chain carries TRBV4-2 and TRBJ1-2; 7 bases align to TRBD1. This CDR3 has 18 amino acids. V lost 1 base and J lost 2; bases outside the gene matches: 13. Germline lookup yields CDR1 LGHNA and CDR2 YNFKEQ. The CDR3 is CASSQVGLWDSKNYGYTF. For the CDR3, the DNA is TGTGCCAGCAGCCAAGTCGGCCTATGGGACAGCAAAAACTATGGCTACACCTTC.

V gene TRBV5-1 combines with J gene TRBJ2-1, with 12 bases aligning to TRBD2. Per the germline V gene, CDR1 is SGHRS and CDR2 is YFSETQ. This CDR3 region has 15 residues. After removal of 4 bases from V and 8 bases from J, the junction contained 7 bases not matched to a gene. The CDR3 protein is CASSGRLAGVDEQFF. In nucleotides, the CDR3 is TGCGCCAGCAGCGGGCGACTAGCGGGAGTCGATGAGCAGTTCTTC.